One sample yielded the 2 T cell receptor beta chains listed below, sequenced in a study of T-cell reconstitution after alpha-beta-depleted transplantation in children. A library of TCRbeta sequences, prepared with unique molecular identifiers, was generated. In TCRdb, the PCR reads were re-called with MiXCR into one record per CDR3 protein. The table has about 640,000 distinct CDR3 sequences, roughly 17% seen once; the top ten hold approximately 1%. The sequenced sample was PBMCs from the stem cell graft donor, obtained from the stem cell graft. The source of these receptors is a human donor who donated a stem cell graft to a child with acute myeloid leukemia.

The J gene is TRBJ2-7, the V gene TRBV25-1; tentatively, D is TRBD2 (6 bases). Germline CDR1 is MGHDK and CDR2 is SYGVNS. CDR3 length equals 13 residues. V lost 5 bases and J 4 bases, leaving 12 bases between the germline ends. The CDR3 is CASSPYGGYEQYV. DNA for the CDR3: TGTGCCAGCAGTCCTTATGGGGGGTACGAGCAGTACGTC.

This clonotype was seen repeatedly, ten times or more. Here the CDR3 DNA reads TGCAGTGCTATGTACCAGCTTAATCAGCCCCAGCATTTT. Residues: CSAMYQLNQPQHF. The chain joins TRBV20-1 to TRBJ1-5, with unresolved D. This CDR3 is built from 13 residues. Trimming pared 4 bases from V and 4 bases from J, leaving 11 bases between. Looked up from germline, CDR1 is DFQATT and CDR2 is SNEGSKA (reference sequence).